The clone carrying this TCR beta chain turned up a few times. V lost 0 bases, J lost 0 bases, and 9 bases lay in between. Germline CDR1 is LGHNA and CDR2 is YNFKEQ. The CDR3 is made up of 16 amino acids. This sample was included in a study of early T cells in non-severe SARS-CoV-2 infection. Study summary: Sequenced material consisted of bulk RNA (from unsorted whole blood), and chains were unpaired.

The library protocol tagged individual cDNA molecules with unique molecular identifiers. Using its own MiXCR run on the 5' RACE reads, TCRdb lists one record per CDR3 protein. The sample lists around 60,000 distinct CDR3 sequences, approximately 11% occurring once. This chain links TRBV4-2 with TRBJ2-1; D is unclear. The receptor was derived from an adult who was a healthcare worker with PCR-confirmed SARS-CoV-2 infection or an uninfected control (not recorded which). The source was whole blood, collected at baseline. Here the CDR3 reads CASSQEGLSSYNEQFF. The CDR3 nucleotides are TGTGCCAGCAGCCAAGAGGGTCTTAGCTCCTACAATGAGCAGTTCTTC.